Listed here is a single TCR beta chain. Its specific antigen is unknown. At one end the junction does not follow the germline gene, possibly because of a read error. Patients with hyperthyroidism were aged 18 to 65 years, had been newly diagnosed, and had a disease duration of less than 2 months. Patients with other autoimmune diseases, uncontrolled infections, pregnancy or lactation were excluded. Diagnosis relied on clinical symptoms, serum thyroxine, TRAb, thyroid ultrasound and orbital computed tomography. Total RNA was extracted using Trizol reagent, and RNA quality was checked on an Agilent 2100 Bioanalyzer. This record belongs to a study of Graves' ophthalmopathy and Graves' hyperthyroidism (dated by TCRdb to the late 2010s). Background on the whole study: Hyperthyroidism was considered stable if no progression to ophthalmopathy occurred within 18 months of follow-up. An independent validation cohort comprised 18 hyperthyroidism patients and 15 to 17 patients who later progressed from hyperthyroidism to ophthalmopathy. In six hyperthyroidism patients, T-cell repertoires of thyroid tissue and blood were compared. Following sample collection, hyperthyroidism patients were given methimazole at a starting dose of 30 mg daily, and ophthalmopathy patients were given high-dose intravenous methylprednisolone. To explore V-J signatures that distinguish ophthalmopathy from hyperthyroidism, a discovery set of more than 90 patients was enrolled, made up of 40 to 45 with ophthalmopathy and some 56 with stable hyperthyroidism. In total, 135 blood samples were TCR-sequenced: 40 to 45 ophthalmopathy, about 75 hyperthyroidism and around 17 hyperthyroidism-to-ophthalmopathy patients. TCR beta repertoire signatures were used to distinguish Graves' ophthalmopathy from Graves' hyperthyroidism and to predict progression to ophthalmopathy.

For repertoire sequencing, the TCR beta CDR3 regions were amplified from RNA transcripts. The first round was an RT-PCR using HTBI primers with the Qiagen OneStep RT-PCR kit, and this first round was followed by a second-round multiplex PCR, then size selection and purification. Libraries were sequenced paired-end with 100 bp reads on an Illumina HiSeq2000. The published analysis was carried out like this. SOAPnuke was used for read processing, and reads with adapters, uncalled bases, a mean Phred below 15, or no exact constant-primer or identifier match were discarded. High-quality paired reads were merged with COPE v1.2.5. Unique nucleotide sequences were defined as clonotypes and aligned to IMGT TRB V, D and J references using MiTCR v1.1. The analysis was limited to V-J combinations with a frequency above 0.0001, which together covered 99% to 99.2% of the repertoires. For each V-J combination, a TCR clonal expansion and chaos score was defined as the ratio of F50 clonal expansion to chaos observed in the TCRdist matrix. Features were reduced by Welch's t-statistics and random forest to some 13 V-J combinations, which fed a naive Bayes classifier. Thyroid-blood repertoire similarity was quantified with the Morisita-Horn index. TCRdb cleaned the public reads at Q25 with fastp, built clones with MiXCR and kept in-frame beta chains. Every distinct CDR3 protein forms one entry, paired with its most common genes and DNA. For this entry, the V and J calls and clone size follow TCRdb and not the study's own pipeline. A total of 450,000 to 600,000 distinct CDR3 sequences appear in this sample, about 35% of them only once. The ten largest clones capture about 4.6% of the sample.

The investigation overall reported the following: In cross-validation, the 13-signature model distinguished ophthalmopathy from stable hyperthyroidism with about 88% sensitivity and 81.08% specificity, and in the test set the corresponding values were roughly 80% and 76%. No statistical method was used to predetermine the sample size, and group allocation was not hidden from the investigators. Most expanded thyroid clonotypes with a frequency above 0.001 also appeared in blood, which suggests that blood repertoires may reflect the immune response in the thyroid. In validation, the model predicted ophthalmopathy progression with about 71% sensitivity and roughly 72% specificity; 12 predicted patients were CT-confirmed with GO in a median of approximately 6.5 months.

This clonotype was sampled from an adult man with Graves' hyperthyroidism. The specimen sequenced was peripheral blood or thyroid tissue (not recorded which).

CDR3 region: CASSFTGDTLAEKLFF. The base sequence is TGCGCCAGCAGCTTTACCGGGGATACCCTAGCTGAGAAACTGTTTTTT. The chain employs TRBV7-9 and TRBJ1-4; the D gene remains uncertain. The CDR3 holds 16 amino acids from the cysteine to the phenylalanine. Only CDR3 DNA remains: 48 bases, in frame from the first base. CDR1 is given as SEHNR and CDR2 as FQNEAQ, both from the germline V gene (reference sequence). Outside the CDR3, residues come from the reference TRBV7-9 and TRBJ1-4 proteins, so the full variable domain is: DTGVSQNPRHKITKRGQNVTFRCDPISEHNRLYWYRQTLGQGPEFLTYFQNEAQLEKSRLLSDRFSAERPKGSFSTLEIQRTEQGDSAMYLCASSFTGDTLAEKLFFGSGTQLSVL.